Below, one TCR beta chain is given with its context. What it recognizes is unknown. The table came from immunoSEQ multiplex PCR; TCRdb's copy has only in-frame clones and leaves some out. Among under 200,000 clones, 88% were seen once, and the ten largest hold over 4.5%. This specimen belongs to a study of T cell responses to AZD1222 COVID-19 vaccine. The overall study: Second doses that came at about 4 or about 12 weeks were put together. Study results and limitations: Clonal diversity may have been underestimated in mostly white British donors. Reports say nearly half of spike-specific TCRs go after unmutated variant regions.

The CDR3 totals 13 residues. V was cut by 6 bases and J by 2 bases, with 9 bases left in between. Germline V gene lookup returns CDR1 MNHNY and CDR2 SVGAGI (reference sequence). The TCR comes from an adult in good health. Sequencing was performed on peripheral blood, taken on day 0 of AZD1222 vaccination. V is TRBV6-6 and J is TRBJ2-3; D remains ambiguous. CDR3 DNA sequence: TGTGCCAGCAGAAGCCAGTACACAGATACGCAGTATTTT. Encoded protein: CASRSQYTDTQYF.